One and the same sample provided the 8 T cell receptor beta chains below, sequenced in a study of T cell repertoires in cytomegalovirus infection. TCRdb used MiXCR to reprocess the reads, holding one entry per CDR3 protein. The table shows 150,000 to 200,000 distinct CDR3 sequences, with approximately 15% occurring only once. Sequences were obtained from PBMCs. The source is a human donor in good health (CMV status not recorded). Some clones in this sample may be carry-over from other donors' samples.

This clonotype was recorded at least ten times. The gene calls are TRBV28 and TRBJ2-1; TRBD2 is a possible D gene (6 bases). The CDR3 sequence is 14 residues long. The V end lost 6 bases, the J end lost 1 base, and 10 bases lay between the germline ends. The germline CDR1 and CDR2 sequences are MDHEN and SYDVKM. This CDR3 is CASRRAGSYNEQFF. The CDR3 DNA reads TGTGCCAGCAGGCGGGCGGGATCCTACAATGAGCAGTTCTTC.

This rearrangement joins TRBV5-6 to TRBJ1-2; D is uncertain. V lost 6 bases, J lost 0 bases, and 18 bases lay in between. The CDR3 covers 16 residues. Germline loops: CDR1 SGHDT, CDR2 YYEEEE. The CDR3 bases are TGTGCCAGCATCCCGGGCGGGATCACAGCTAACTATGGCTACACCTTC. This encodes CASIPGGITANYGYTF.

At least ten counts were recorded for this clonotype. The CDR3 loop is CASSLAGGGREQYF. CDR3 nucleotide sequence: TGTGCCAGCAGCTTAGCGGGAGGGGGCCGCGAGCAGTACTTC. The chain links TRBV7-2 to TRBJ2-7; D may correspond to TRBD1 or TRBD2 (7 bases each). The CDR3 totals 14 residues. Germline V gene data show CDR1 as SGHTA and CDR2 as FQGNSA. V was trimmed by 0 bases and J by 6 bases, leaving 12 bases between them.

CDR3 protein: CATSRTRDRITGELFF. In DNA form, the CDR3 reads TGTGCCACCAGCAGAACCCGGGACAGGATCACCGGGGAGCTGTTTTTT. The rearrangement joins TRBV15 to TRBJ2-2, with 8 bases matching TRBD1. The CDR3 has 16 amino acids. V was pared by 2 bases and J by 4 bases, with 6 bases of the junction left unmatched. Germline V gene sequence: CDR1 LNHNV, CDR2 YYDKDF (reference sequence).

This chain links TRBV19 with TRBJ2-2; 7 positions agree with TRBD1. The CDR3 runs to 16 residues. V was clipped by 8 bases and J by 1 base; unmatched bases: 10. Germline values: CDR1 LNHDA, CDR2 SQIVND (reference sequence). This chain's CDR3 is CASLPEGALNTGELFF. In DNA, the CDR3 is TGTGCCAGTTTACCAGAGGGGGCTCTGAACACCGGGGAGCTGTTTTTT.

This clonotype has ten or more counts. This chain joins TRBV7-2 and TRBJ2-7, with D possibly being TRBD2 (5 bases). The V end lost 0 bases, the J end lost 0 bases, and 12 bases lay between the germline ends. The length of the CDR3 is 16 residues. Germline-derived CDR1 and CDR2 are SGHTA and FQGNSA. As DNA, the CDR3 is TGTGCCAGCAGCTTAGCCGGGATATTCAGCTCCTACGAGCAGTACTTC. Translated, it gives CASSLAGIFSSYEQYF.

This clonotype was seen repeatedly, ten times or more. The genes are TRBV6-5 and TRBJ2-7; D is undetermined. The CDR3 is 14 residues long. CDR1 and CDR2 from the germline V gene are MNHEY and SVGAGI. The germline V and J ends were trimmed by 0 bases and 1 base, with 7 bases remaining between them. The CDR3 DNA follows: TGTGCCAGCAGTTACTCGTCCAGTTCCTACGAGCAGTACTTC. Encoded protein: CASSYSSSSYEQYF.

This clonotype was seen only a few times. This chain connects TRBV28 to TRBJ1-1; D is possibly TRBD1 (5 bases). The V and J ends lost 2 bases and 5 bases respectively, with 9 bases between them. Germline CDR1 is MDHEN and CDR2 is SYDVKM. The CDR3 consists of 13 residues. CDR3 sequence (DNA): TGTGCCAGCAGTTTACAGGGATGGACTGAAGCTTTCTTT. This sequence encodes CASSLQGWTEAFF.